Detailed here is one TCR beta chain. The data were obtained in a study of T cell clonotyping in hematopoietic cell transplantation. Trimming at V came to 0 bases and at J to 13 bases, leaving 8 bases not matched to a gene. The CDR3 length is 14 residues. Germline V gene sequence: CDR1 MGHRA, CDR2 YSYEKL. Data came from immunoSEQ multiplex PCR; TCRdb stores just in-frame clones and leaves some out. The sample consists of 20,000 to 30,000 clones, 84% of them appearing once. Time point defined: recipient sample about 28 days before transplant, after cytoreduction. The chain employs TRBV4-1 and TRBJ2-2, with TRBD1 matching over 7 bases. The sample in question was peripheral blood mononuclear cells, obtained before stem cell transplant. The origin of this receptor is a woman aged 55 to 70 with acute myeloid leukemia. Some clones in this sample may be carry-over from other donors' samples. CDR3 DNA sequence: TGCGCCAGCAGCCAAGAAGGGGGCACATCTAGGCTGTTTTTT. This sequence encodes CASSQEGGTSRLFF.